Below are 19 T cell receptor beta chains sequenced from a single sample in a study of T cell responses to AZD1222 COVID-19 vaccine. The repertoire was sequenced with immunoSEQ multiplex PCR; TCRdb's copy has only in-frame clones and lacks some. The table records about 97,000 clones, more than 85% of them present only once. This sample comprised peripheral blood, obtained on day 0 of AZD1222 vaccination. The receptors here all came from an adult in good health.

The gene calls are TRBV5-5 and TRBJ1-4, with D perhaps TRBD1 (6 bases). Germline-derived CDR1 and CDR2 are SGHKS and YYEKEE (reference sequence). The CDR3 is 15 residues long. Trimming stripped 6 bases from V and 7 bases from J, with 19 bases between. This CDR3 reads CASTQGGGAGEKLFF. The CDR3 coding sequence is TGTGCCAGCACCCAAGGGGGGGGCGCGGGTGAAAAACTGTTTTTT.

This chain uses TRBV6-5 with TRBJ1-2; D is possibly TRBD1 (5 bases). V was pared by 7 bases and J by 7 bases, with 13 bases between. Germline lookup yields CDR1 MNHEY and CDR2 SVGAGI. The CDR3 runs to 12 residues. The CDR3 DNA follows: TGTGCCAGCACCAGGGTAAATGCTGGCTACACCTTC. Translating gives CASTRVNAGYTF.

V is TRBV5-1 and J is TRBJ2-5; 8 bases line up with TRBD2. The CDR3 length is 14 residues. The germline CDR1 and CDR2 sequences are SGHRS and YFSETQ. V was pared by 3 bases and J by 5 bases, with 6 bases of the junction left unmatched. Here the CDR3 reads CASSSLRGEETQYF. In DNA, the CDR3 is TGCGCCAGCAGCTCGCTGCGGGGGGAGGAGACCCAGTACTTC.

The chain couples TRBV6-6 to TRBJ2-5; D perhaps matches TRBD2 (6 bases). The germline V gene has CDR1 MNHNY and CDR2 SVGAGI (reference sequence). Trimming removed 5 bases from V and 4 bases from J, with 14 bases in between. The CDR3 totals 14 residues. CDR3 region: CASSRQGLLETQYF. The CDR3 DNA follows: TGTGCCAGCAGTCGCCAGGGACTTTTAGAGACCCAGTACTTC.

This clone appeared once. The V gene is TRBV7-2, the J gene TRBJ1-5; D is unresolved. This CDR3 region has 15 residues. Germline V gene data show CDR1 as SGHTA and CDR2 as FQGNSA. Trimming took off 1 base at V and 4 bases at J, with 11 bases between the two ends. The CDR3 protein is CASSLGSERNQPQHF. DNA of the CDR3: TGTGCCAGCAGCTTAGGATCGGAGAGAAATCAGCCCCAGCATTTT.

The chain has TRBV5-4 and TRBJ2-7; 7 nucleotides align to TRBD1. There are 13 residues in the CDR3. The ends lost 4 bases at V and 2 bases at J; junction bases unmatched: 3. Germline V CDR1 and CDR2: SGHNT, YYREEE (reference sequence). The CDR3 loop is CASSQDRTYEQYF. The CDR3 DNA reads TGTGCCAGCAGCCAGGACAGGACCTACGAGCAGTACTTC.

This chain links TRBV9 with TRBJ2-3; no clear D gene. The CDR3 runs 13 residues. Germline assignment: CDR1 SGDLS and CDR2 YYNGEE. V lost 4 bases, J lost 2 bases, and 8 bases lay in between. DNA for the CDR3: TGTGCCAGCAGCTTTTCTTTCACAGATACGCAGTATTTT. This translates into CASSFSFTDTQYF.

The chain combines TRBV7-9 with TRBJ2-7; D may be TRBD2 (5 bases). The V gene lost 3 bases and the J gene lost 7 bases, with 7 bases spanning the gap. The CDR3 has 11 amino acids. Germline CDR1 SEHNR, CDR2 FQNEAQ (reference sequence). CDR3 bases: TGTGCCAGCAGCTTGGCGGGTGAGCAGTACTTC. It yields the protein CASSLAGEQYF.

The V call is TRBV29-1, the J call TRBJ1-1, with D unresolved. CDR1 SQVTM and CDR2 ANQGSEA come from the germline V gene. The V end lost 3 bases, the J end lost 0 bases, and 5 bases lay between the germline ends. This CDR3 has 12 residues. The CDR3 coding sequence is TGCAGCGTTGACACGTTGAACACTGAAGCTTTCTTT. Translated, it gives CSVDTLNTEAFF.

The chain has TRBV12-3 or TRBV12-4 and TRBJ1-1; possible D gene TRBD1, 5 bases. The CDR3 runs 12 residues. V lost 4 bases and J 7 bases, leaving 10 bases between the germline ends. The CDR3 loop is CASSWTNLEAFF. For the CDR3, the DNA is TGTGCCAGCAGTTGGACAAACCTTGAAGCTTTCTTT.

The chain recombines TRBV6-5 with TRBJ1-1, with D unresolved. V lost 6 bases, J lost 1 base, and 9 bases lay in between. The CDR3 covers 13 residues. Germline loops: CDR1 MNHEY, CDR2 SVGAGI. Here the CDR3 reads CASSRQENTEAFF. CDR3 nucleotide sequence: TGTGCCAGCAGCCGGCAGGAGAACACTGAAGCTTTCTTT.

The chain combines TRBV15 with TRBJ2-7, with D possibly TRBD1 on 5 matching bases. Between the trimmed V and J ends, which lost 3 bases and 4 bases, there was a span of 13 bases. Germline CDR1 is LNHNV and CDR2 is YYDKDF (reference sequence). The CDR3 length is 14 residues. CDR3 in amino acids: CATSSGRDRYEQYF. Written as DNA, the CDR3 is TGTGCCACCAGCAGTGGCAGGGATCGGTACGAGCAGTACTTC. The complete variable domain, with remaining parts taken from reference TRBV15 and TRBJ2-7, reads DAMVIQNPRYQVTQFGKPVTLSCSQTLNHNVMYWYQQKSSQAPKLLFHYYDKDFNNEADTPDNFQSRRPNTSFCFLDIRSPGLGDTAMYLCATSSGRDRYEQYFGPGTRLTVT.

This clone was observed a handful of times. The CDR3 nucleotides read TGTGCCAGCAGAGGGGGCCTAGCCTATGGCTACACCTTC. Translation gives CASRGGLAYGYTF. The chain joins TRBV6-5 to TRBJ1-2; 7 bases map to TRBD1. The CDR3 is 13 residues long. The germline V gene has CDR1 MNHEY and CDR2 SVGAGI. J was trimmed by 4 bases and V by 6 bases; bases with no gene match: 5.

This rearrangement joins TRBV5-1 to TRBJ2-1; TRBD2 is a possible D gene (6 bases). There are 15 residues in the CDR3. The germline V gene has CDR1 SGHRS and CDR2 YFSETQ. Trimming took 0 bases from V and 6 from J, leaving 13 bases between them. CDR3 protein: CASSLAGSGLNEQFF. The CDR3 coding sequence is TGCGCCAGCAGCTTGGCCGGTAGCGGACTCAATGAGCAGTTCTTC.

J is TRBJ1-3 and V is TRBV30, with 8 bases identical to TRBD1. Germline CDR1 is GTSNPN and CDR2 is SVGIG (reference sequence). V was pared by 5 bases and J by 0 bases, with 3 bases of the junction left unmatched. The CDR3 is made up of 14 amino acids. Here the CDR3 reads CAWETGASGNTIYF. The CDR3 DNA reads as TGTGCCTGGGAGACAGGGGCCTCTGGAAACACCATATATTTT.

This chain uses TRBV18 with TRBJ1-5; D may be TRBD1 (5 bases). The V gene lost 2 bases and the J gene lost 6 bases, with 5 bases spanning the gap. The CDR3 extends over 12 amino acids. Germline CDR1 KGHSH, CDR2 LQKENI. CDR3 sequence: CASSPGGQPQHF. CDR3 DNA: TGTGCCAGCTCACCAGGGGGTCAGCCCCAGCATTTT.

V usage is TRBV4-1 and J usage is TRBJ2-1; possibly TRBD2 for D (5 bases). This CDR3 is 13 amino acids long. Germline CDR1 reads MGHRA; CDR2 reads YSYEKL. Trimming left V 7 bases short and J 9 bases short, with 16 bases between. DNA for the CDR3: TGCGCCAGCAACGGGCAGCTCGCGGGTGAGCAGTTCTTC. Protein: CASNGQLAGEQFF.

V gene TRBV7-9 combines with J gene TRBJ1-2; D is perhaps TRBD1 (6 bases). This CDR3 region has 16 residues. V lost 1 base and J 4 bases, leaving 16 bases between the germline ends. Looked up from germline, CDR1 is SEHNR and CDR2 is FQNEAQ (reference sequence). The CDR3 protein is CASSLEGGLTTYGYTF. CDR3 DNA sequence: TGTGCCAGCAGCTTAGAAGGGGGACTGACAACCTATGGCTACACCTTC.

This clone was detected a few times. Mismatch with germline at one junction end may stem from a read error. The chain is built from TRBV18 and TRBJ1-2; 7 bases are shared with TRBD1. The length of the CDR3 is 14 residues. The germline V gene encodes CDR1 KGHSH and CDR2 LQKENI. CDR3 amino acids: CASSDAGGHVPTRF. CDR3 DNA sequence: TGTGCCAGCTCAGATGCAGGGGGGCACGTACCCACCCGCTTC.